This T cell receptor (beta chain) was captured by sequencing in a study of blood T cell repertoires in COVID-19 (dated by TCRdb to between 2020 and 2021). For the wider study: Samples covering the acute and convalescent phases of COVID-19 were provided by collaborators in the United States, Italy and Spain. The material from the prospective study consisted of cDNA or gDNA derived from T cells, B-cell-depleted T cells, or PBMCs. Subjects who had been exposed to COVID-19, were actively infected with it, or had recovered from it provided the deeply sampled blood TCRbeta repertoires that made up the dataset. The repertoires were made available in a free public database intended to serve as a resource for research on the immune response to SARS-CoV-2. Samples came from the ongoing ImmuneRACE study (first 160 participants) plus 1,254 subjects from 6 global collaborators. A de-identified subject ID, COVID-19 status, age in years and sex were almost always included in the sample metadata. Where available, HLA class I and class II types were taken from metadata supplied by the sample provider and were not determined by assay-based typing. On the study overall, not on this receptor specifically: The quantity of clinical and demographic metadata differed by source and by participant and was supplied without curation.

TCRbeta CDR3 regions were amplified from genomic DNA by means of the immunoSEQ Assay, a bias-controlled multiplex PCR. The study's own analysis went as follows. The number of nucleated cells in each sample was estimated from the amplification of reference gene primers within the assay. To quantify the absolute abundance of each unique TCRbeta CDR3 rearrangement, sequence reads were collapsed and filtered. For each sample, productive Simpson clonality was calculated as the square root of Simpson's diversity index across productive rearrangements. What TCRdb holds here is the immuneACCESS table cut down to in-frame rearrangements. Part of the clones is not present; checked against another copy, under half of the missing clones reflect an unresolved V gene, and the others are unexplained. V, J and clone size derive from that table, while D and trimming were established from the DNA sequence. This sample lists about 200,000 clones; approximately 80% were detected once. Roughly 6.9% of the sample comes from the top ten.

Each collaborating institution followed its own protocols to collect whole blood in K2EDTA tubes. For TCRbeta analysis, collaborators shipped samples as frozen whole blood, isolated PBMCs, or DNA extracted from either of those sample types. This clone was observed a few times. The target of this receptor is not known. Base qualities are missing; no much larger clone stands one base away. CDR1 and CDR2, per the germline V gene (reference sequence), are LGHDT and YNNKEL. Taken from cysteine to phenylalanine, the CDR3 has 15 residues. Of the read, only the CDR3 DNA is kept; its 45 bases are in frame from base 1. The V end gives up 2 bases and the J end 5 bases, leaving 6 bases in the junction not matched to a gene.

The TCR originated in a human donor with acute or convalescent COVID-19. The donor label of this sample is uncertain. Rearrangement joined TRBV3-1 (or the pseudogene TRBV3-2) to TRBJ2-7; 10 central nucleotides agree with TRBD1. The sample consisted of peripheral blood. The CDR3 reads as follows: CASSQMRDRGHEQYF. The DNA is TGTGCCAGCAGCCAAATGCGGGACAGGGGCCACGAGCAGTACTTC.